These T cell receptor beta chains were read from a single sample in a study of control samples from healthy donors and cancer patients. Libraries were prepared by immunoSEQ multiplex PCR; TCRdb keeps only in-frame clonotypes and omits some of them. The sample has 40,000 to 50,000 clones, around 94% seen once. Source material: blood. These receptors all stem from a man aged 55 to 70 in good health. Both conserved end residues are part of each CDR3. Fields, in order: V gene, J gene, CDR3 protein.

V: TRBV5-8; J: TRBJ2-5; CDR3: CASSQDRETGETQYF
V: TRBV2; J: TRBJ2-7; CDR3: CASSRQGWDEQYF
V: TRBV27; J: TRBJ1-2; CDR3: CASRTAGQGYGYTF
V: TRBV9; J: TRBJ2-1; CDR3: CASSIHQGEYNEQFF
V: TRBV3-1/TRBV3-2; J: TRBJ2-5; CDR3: CASSQGVETQYF
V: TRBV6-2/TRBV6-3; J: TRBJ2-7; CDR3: CASSSKSYEQYF
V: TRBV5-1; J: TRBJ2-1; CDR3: CASNSGTSGLLREQFF
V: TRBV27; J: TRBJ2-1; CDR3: CASRPWGQGAYNEQFF
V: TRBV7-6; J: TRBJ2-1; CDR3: CASSKWRGRTYNEQFF
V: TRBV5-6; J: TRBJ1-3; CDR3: CASNDQGRFSGNTIYF
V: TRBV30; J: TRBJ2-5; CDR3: CAWSVPGAGKTQYF
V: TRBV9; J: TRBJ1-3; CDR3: CASSDRTGSGNTIYF
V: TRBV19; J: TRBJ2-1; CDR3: CASHRGQGNEQFF
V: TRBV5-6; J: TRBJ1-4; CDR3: CASSPRSFSNEKLFF
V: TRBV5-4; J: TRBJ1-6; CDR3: CASSLRSYNSPLHF
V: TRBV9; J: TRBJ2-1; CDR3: CASSVAMDERGNEQFF
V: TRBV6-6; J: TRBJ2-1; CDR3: CASSPTGEVNEQFF
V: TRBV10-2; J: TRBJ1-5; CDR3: CASSPGQPQHF
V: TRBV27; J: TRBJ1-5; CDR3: CASSFTGPPNSQHF
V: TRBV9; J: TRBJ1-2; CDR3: CASSVAPNSDSPYGYTF
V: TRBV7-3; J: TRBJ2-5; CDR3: CASSKGVQETQYF
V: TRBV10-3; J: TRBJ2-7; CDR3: CAISEARGISYEQYF
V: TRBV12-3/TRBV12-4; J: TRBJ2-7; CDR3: CASSTMTYEQYF
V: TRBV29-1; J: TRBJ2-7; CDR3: CSVEDRGSSSSYEQYF
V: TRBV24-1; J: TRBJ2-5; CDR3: CATSPSGREETQYF
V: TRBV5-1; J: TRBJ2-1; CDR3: CASNLMGNNEQFF
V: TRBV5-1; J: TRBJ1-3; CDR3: CASSATGPGGSGNTIYF
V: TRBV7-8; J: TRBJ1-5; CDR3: CASSPLTGSNQPQHF
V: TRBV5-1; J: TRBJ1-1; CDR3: CASSLERTEAFF
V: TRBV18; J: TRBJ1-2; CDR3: CASSPSGEYGYTF
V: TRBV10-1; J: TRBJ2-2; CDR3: CASSWTRTGELFF
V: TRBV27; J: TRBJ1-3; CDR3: CASSPSLRQVGNTIYF
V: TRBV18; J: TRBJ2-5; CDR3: CASSPSQAQETQYF
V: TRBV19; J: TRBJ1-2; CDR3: CASSIGSGGGGYTF
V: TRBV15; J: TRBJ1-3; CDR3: CATSGTGPGNTIYF
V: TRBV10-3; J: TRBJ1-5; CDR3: CAISGGAGNQPQHF
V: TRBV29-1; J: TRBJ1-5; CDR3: CSVGGSNQPQHF
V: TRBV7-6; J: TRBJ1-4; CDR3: CASSPAPGATNEKLFF
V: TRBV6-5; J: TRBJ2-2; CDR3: CASRDSNTGELFF
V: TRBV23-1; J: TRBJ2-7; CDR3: CASTLGQSSYEQYF
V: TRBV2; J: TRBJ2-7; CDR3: CASSQGQHYEQYF
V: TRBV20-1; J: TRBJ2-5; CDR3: CSASRASVQETQYF
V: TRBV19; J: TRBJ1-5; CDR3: CASISTASNQPQHF
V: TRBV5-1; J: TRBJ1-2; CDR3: CASSRDQYGYTF
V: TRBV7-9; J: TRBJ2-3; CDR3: CASSLGLRVADTQYF
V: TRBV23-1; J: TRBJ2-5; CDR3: CASSLRTGQETQYF
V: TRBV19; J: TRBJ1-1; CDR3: CASSSQGTEAFF
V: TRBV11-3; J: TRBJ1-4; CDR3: CASRGRTNEKLFF
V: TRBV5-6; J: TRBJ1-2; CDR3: CASSLVGDYGYTF
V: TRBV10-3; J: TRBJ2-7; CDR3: CAISAGYEQYF
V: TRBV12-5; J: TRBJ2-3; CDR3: CASGGGSTDTQYF
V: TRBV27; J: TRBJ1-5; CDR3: CASSFSGGNQPQHF
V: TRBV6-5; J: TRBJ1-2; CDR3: CASSRQGSGYTF
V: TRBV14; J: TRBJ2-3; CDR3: CASSQARTRPSTDTQYF
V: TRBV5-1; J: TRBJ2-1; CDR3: CASSLAASGSSYNEQFF
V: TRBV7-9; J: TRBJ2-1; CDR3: CASSLEGSYNEQFF
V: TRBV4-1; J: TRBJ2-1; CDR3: CASSPIGGRAEGEQFF